A single sample is the source of the 9 T cell receptor beta chains below, sequenced in a study of shared clonotypes between healthy human individuals (dated by TCRdb to the early 2020s). Library preparation used the immunoSEQ multiplex PCR assay. TCRdb took this table from immuneACCESS and kept in-frame rearrangements with V and J called. Such tables lack part of the clones; where checked against another copy, unresolved V genes explain under half of the gap, and the rest is unexplained. The sample table holds about 2 million clones, of which roughly 95% were seen once. The ten largest account for roughly 0.13% of the sample. The sequencing input was naive CD4+ T cells sorted from blood. The sample's cell subset or site label is to be understood as: CD45RA+ positively selected. The origin of the receptors is a man between 18 and 35 years old in good health.

The rearrangement joins TRBV2 to TRBJ1-6; no clear D. Trimming took off 7 bases at V and 4 bases at J, with 11 bases between the two ends. CDR3 length: 14 residues. Per the germline V gene, CDR1 is SNHLY and CDR2 is FYNNEI. Written as DNA, the CDR3 is TGTGCCAGCATCCAGACCGAATATAATTCACCCCTCCACTTT. This sequence encodes CASIQTEYNSPLHF.

The count of this clone is one. Different DNA sequences within this sample yield the same CDR3. V and J are TRBV7-2 and TRBJ1-6; D is unclear. Germline assignment: CDR1 SGHTA and CDR2 FQGNSA. The CDR3 length is 14 residues. Trimming cost V 1 base and J 5 bases, with 6 bases left between them. The CDR3 sequence: CASSLGPDNSPLHF. CDR3 in DNA: TGTGCCAGCAGCTTAGGGCCAGATAATTCACCCCTCCACTTT.

The chain recombines TRBV4-3 with TRBJ1-6, with TRBD1 as a possible D gene (6 bases). CDR3 length equals 14 residues. CDR1 is LGHNA, CDR2 YSLEER, per germline. The V end was cut by 1 base, the J end by 8 bases, with 9 bases between. CDR3 in DNA: TGCGCCAGCAGCCAAGCGGGGGCGGATTCACCCCTCCACTTT. Encoded protein: CASSQAGADSPLHF.

This chain connects TRBV2 to TRBJ2-3, with D unresolved. From germline, CDR1 is SNHLY and CDR2 FYNNEI. This CDR3 comprises 14 residues. V was clipped by 7 bases and J by 1 base, with 12 bases between them. CDR3 sequence: CASIRLAGTDTQYF. CDR3 nucleotide sequence: TGTGCCAGCATTAGACTGGCGGGCACAGATACGCAGTATTTT.

J is TRBJ2-1 and V is TRBV5-6; the match to TRBD2 covers 10 bases. The germline CDR1 and CDR2 sequences are SGHDT and YYEEEE. The CDR3 has 18 amino acids. V dropped 5 bases and J dropped 2; count of bases not matched to a gene: 13. CDR3 in amino acids: CASREGTSEHRAYNEQFF. The CDR3 DNA is TGTGCCAGCAGGGAAGGGACTAGCGAACACCGGGCCTACAATGAGCAGTTCTTC.

The rearrangement links TRBV11-2 to TRBJ2-5; tentatively, D is TRBD2 (6 bases). CDR3 length: 13 residues. The V end lost 5 bases, the J end lost 5 bases, and 12 bases lay between the germline ends. Germline CDR1 is SGHAT and CDR2 is FQNNGV. The CDR3 spells CASSTPGRETQYF. CDR3 DNA: TGTGCCAGCAGCACTCCAGGGAGGGAGACCCAGTACTTC.

The chain combines TRBV30 with TRBJ2-6, with a tentative D call TRBD1 (5 bases). Between the trimmed V and J ends, which lost 8 bases and 0 bases, there was a span of 14 bases. Germline V lookup: CDR1 GTSNPN, CDR2 SVGIG (reference sequence). The CDR3 is 15 residues long. The chain's CDR3 is CARDSANSGANVLTF. The CDR3 coding sequence is TGTGCCCGCGACAGTGCCAACTCTGGGGCCAACGTCCTGACTTTC.

The CDR3 region has the DNA TGTGCCAGCAGTTACCCTGGACAGGGGCTCTATGGCTACACCTTC. Translated: CASSYPGQGLYGYTF. The genes are TRBV6-5 and TRBJ1-2; 9 bases line up with TRBD1. CDR1 is MNHEY and CDR2 is SVGAGI in the germline V gene. The CDR3 spans 15 residues. Trimming at V came to 2 bases and at J to 4 bases, leaving 5 bases not matched to a gene.

The chain couples TRBV6-6 to TRBJ2-1; D gene unclear. Germline CDR1 MNHNY, CDR2 SVGAGI (reference sequence). Trimming removed 9 bases at V and 0 bases at J, with 15 bases between. This CDR3 has 15 amino acids. This chain's CDR3 is CASSAVESSYNEQFF. The CDR3 nucleotides read TGTGCCAGTAGTGCGGTGGAAAGCTCCTACAATGAGCAGTTCTTC.